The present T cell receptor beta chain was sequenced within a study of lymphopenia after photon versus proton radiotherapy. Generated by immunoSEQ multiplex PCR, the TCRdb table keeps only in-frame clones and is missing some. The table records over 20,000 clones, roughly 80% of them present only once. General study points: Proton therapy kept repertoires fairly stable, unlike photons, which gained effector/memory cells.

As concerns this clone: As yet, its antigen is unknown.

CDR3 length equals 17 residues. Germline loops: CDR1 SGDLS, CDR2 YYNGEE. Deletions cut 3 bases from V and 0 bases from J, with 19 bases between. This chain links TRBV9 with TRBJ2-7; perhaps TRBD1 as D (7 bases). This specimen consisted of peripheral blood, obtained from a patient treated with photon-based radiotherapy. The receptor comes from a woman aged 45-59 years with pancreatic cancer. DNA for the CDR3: TGTGCCAGCAGCGCTCGGCCCAGGGGGGCCCCCTCCTACGAGCAGTACTTC. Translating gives CASSARPRGAPSYEQYF.